This TCR beta chain comes out of a study of CD8 T cells in ankylosing spondylitis. Study findings and constraints: Significantly higher representation of disease-linked clones was reported for matched ankylosing spondylitis synovial fluid. Several highly homologous variants made up a TCR beta motif, and this motif appeared characteristic of ankylosing spondylitis blood. Several of the motif variants were reported before in synovial fluid and blood from reactive arthritis.

Quantitative 5'-RACE was performed with molecular barcodes, and it yielded the TCR beta libraries. TCRdb analysed the 5' RACE reads with MiXCR anew, one entry per CDR3 protein. The data contain around 340,000 distinct CDR3 sequences, roughly 15% of them seen just once; the ten biggest clones take up approximately 1%. With regard to this clonotype: The antigen is unknown.

CDR1 MNHEY and CDR2 SVGAGI come from the germline V gene. CDR3 length: 15 amino acids. Trimming took 2 bases from V and 2 from J; bases not matched to a gene: 2. The rearrangement uses TRBV6-5 and TRBJ1-4; TRBD1 matches 7 bases. The sequenced sample consisted of blood, either unsorted or a sorted T cell fraction (not recorded which). This sequence was found in a male donor with ankylosing spondylitis or in good health (not recorded which). In nucleotides, the CDR3 is TGTGCCAGCAGTTACGGACAGGATACTAATGAAAAACTGTTTTTT. It encodes CASSYGQDTNEKLFF.